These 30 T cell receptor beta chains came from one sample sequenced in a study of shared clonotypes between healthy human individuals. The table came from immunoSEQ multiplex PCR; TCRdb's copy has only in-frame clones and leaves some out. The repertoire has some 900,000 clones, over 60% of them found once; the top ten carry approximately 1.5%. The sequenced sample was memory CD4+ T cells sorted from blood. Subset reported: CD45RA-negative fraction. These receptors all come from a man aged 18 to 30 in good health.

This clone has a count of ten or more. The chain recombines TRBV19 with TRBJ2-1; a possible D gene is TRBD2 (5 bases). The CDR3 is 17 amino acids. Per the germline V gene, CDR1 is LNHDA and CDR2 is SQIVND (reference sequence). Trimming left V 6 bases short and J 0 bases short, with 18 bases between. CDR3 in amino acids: CASRNGMADLSYNEQFF. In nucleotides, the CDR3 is TGTGCCAGTAGAAACGGGATGGCGGACCTCTCCTACAATGAGCAGTTCTTC.

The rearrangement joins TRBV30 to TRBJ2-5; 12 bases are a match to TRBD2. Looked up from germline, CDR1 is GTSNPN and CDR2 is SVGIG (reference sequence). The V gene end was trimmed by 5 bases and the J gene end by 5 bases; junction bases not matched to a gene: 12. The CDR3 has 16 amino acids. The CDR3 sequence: CAWGGRASGRAETQYF. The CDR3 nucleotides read TGTGCCTGGGGAGGGAGGGCTAGCGGGAGGGCGGAGACCCAGTACTTC.

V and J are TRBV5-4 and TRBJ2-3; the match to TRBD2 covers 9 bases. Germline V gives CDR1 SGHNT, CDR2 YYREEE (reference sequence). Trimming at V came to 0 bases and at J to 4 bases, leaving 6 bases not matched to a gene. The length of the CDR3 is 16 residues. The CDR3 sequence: CASSLGASGKADTQYF. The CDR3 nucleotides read TGTGCCAGCAGCTTGGGCGCTAGCGGGAAGGCAGATACGCAGTATTTT.

The CDR3 bases are TGTGCCAGCAGCACCCAATTGTGGGGACAGGGTGTTGAGACCCAGTACTTC. Translation gives CASSTQLWGQGVETQYF. This chain links TRBV7-9 with TRBJ2-5, with 9 bases lining up with TRBD1. The V segment lost 5 bases and the J segment 5 bases; nucleotides outside the gene matches: 15. There are 17 residues in the CDR3. Looked up from germline, CDR1 is SEHNR and CDR2 is FQNEAQ (reference sequence).

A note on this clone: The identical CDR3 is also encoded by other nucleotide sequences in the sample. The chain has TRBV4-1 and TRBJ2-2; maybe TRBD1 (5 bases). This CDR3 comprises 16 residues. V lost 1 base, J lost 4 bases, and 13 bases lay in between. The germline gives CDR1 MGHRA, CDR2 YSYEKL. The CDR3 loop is CASSQGLQGRTGELFF. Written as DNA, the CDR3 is TGCGCCAGCAGCCAAGGTTTGCAGGGCCGCACCGGGGAGCTGTTTTTT.

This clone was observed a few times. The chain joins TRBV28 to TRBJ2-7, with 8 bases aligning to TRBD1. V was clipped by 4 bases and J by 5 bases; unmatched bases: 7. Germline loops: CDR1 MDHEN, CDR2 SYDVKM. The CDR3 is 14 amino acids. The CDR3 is CASSSIRGRNEQYF. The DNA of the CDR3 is TGTGCCAGCAGTTCCATCAGGGGGCGGAACGAGCAGTACTTC. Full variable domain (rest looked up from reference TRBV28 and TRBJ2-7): DVKVTQSSRYLVKRTGEKVFLECVQDMDHENMFWYRQDPGLGLRLIYFSYDVKMKEKGDIPEGYSVSREKKERFSLILESASTNQTSMYLCASSSIRGRNEQYFGPGTRLTVT.

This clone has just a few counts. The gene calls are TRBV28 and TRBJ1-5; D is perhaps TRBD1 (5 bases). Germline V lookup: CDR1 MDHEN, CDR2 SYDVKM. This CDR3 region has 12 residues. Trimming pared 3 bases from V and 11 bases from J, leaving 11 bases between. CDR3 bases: TGTGCCAGCAGTTTCGGGGCGGGGTCCCAGCATTTT. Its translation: CASSFGAGSQHF.

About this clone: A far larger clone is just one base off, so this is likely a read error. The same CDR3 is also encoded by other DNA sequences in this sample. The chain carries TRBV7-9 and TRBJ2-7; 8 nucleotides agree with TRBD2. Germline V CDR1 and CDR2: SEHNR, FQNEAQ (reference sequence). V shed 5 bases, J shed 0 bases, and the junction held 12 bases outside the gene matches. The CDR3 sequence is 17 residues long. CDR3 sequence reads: CASSGSTTSDSSYEQYF. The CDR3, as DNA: TGTGCCAGCAGCGGATCGACGACTAGCGATAGCTCCTACGAGCAGTACTTC.

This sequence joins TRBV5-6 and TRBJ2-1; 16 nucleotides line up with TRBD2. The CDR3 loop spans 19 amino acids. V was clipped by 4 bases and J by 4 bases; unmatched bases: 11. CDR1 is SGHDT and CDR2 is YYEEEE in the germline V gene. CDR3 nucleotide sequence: TGTGCCAGCAGCGCTACCGGGACTAGCGGGGGGGCCAGATACAATGAGCAGTTCTTC. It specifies CASSATGTSGGARYNEQFF.

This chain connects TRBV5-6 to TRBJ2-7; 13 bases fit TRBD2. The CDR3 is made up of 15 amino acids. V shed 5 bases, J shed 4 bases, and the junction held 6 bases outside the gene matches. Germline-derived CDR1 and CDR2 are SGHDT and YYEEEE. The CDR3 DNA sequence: TGTGCCAGCAGTTGGACTAGCGGGGGACGGTACGAGCAGTACTTC. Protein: CASSWTSGGRYEQYF.

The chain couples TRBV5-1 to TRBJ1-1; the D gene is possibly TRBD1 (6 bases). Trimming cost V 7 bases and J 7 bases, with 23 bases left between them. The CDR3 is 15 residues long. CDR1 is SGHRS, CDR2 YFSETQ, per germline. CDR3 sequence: CASRILQGGVGEAFF. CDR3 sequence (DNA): TGCGCCAGCCGCATCTTACAGGGTGGTGTGGGTGAAGCTTTCTTT.

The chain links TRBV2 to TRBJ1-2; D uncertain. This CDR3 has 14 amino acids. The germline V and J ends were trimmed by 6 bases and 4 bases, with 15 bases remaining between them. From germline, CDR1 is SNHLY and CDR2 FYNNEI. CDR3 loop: CASRRTPGAYGYTF. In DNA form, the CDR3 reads TGTGCCAGCAGAAGGACCCCCGGCGCCTATGGCTACACCTTC.

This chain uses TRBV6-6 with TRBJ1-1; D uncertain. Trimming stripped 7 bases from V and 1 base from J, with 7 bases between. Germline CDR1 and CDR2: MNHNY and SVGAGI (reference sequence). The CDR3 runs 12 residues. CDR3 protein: CASTLQNTEAFF. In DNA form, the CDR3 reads TGTGCCAGCACTCTACAGAACACTGAAGCTTTCTTT.

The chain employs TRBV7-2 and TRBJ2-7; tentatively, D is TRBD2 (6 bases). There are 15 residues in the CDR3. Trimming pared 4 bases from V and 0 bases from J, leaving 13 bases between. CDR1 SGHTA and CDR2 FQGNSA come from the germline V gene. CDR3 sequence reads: CASSYTGTDSYEQYF. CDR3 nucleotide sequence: TGTGCCAGCAGCTACACCGGGACTGACTCCTACGAGCAGTACTTC.

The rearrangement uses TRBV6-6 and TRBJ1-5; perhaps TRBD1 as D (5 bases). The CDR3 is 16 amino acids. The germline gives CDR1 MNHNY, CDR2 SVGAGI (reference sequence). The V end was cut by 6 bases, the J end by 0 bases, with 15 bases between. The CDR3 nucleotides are TGTGCCAGCAGACCTGACAGCCGGAATAGCAATCAGCCCCAGCATTTT. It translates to CASRPDSRNSNQPQHF.

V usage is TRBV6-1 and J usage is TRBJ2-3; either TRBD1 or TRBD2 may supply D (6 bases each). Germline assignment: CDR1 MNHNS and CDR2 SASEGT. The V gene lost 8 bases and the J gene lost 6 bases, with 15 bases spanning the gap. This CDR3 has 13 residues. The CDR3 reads CASELSGADTQYF. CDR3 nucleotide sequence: TGTGCCAGCGAGTTATCGGGGGCGGATACGCAGTATTTT.

The DNA for the CDR3 is TGTGCCAGCAGCTCCCTAGGGGTGGTCTCCTATAATTCACCCCTCCACTTT. Translation gives CASSSLGVVSYNSPLHF. The chain employs TRBV9 and TRBJ1-6; D perhaps matches TRBD1 (5 bases). CDR1 and CDR2 (germline): SGDLS, YYNGEE. V was cut by 4 bases and J by 0 bases, with 14 bases left in between. The CDR3 extends over 17 amino acids.

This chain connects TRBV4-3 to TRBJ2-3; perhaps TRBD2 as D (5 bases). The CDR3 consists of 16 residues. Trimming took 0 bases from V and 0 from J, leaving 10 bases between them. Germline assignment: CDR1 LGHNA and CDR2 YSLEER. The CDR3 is CASSQDFGISTDTQYF. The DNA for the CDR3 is TGCGCCAGCAGCCAAGATTTCGGGATTAGCACAGATACGCAGTATTTT.

CDR3 in DNA: TGTGCCAGCAAGAGGGACGCAGCAACTAATGAAAAACTGTTTTTT. It encodes CASKRDAATNEKLFF. The rearrangement joins TRBV27 to TRBJ1-4; D perhaps matches TRBD1 (5 bases). CDR1 and CDR2 from the germline V gene are MNHEY and SMNVEV (reference sequence). Trimming pared 7 bases from V and 0 bases from J, leaving 12 bases between. The CDR3 has 15 amino acids.

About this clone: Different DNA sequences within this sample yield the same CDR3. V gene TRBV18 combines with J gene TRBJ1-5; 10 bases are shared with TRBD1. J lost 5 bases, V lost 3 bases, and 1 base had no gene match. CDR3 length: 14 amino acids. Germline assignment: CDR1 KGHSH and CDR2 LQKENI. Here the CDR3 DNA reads TGTGCCAGCTCACCCGGGACAGGGGATCAGCCCCAGCATTTT. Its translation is CASSPGTGDQPQHF.

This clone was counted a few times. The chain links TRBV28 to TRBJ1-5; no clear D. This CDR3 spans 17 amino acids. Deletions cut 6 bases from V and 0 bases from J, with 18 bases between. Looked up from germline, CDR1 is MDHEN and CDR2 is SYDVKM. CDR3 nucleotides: TGTGCCAGCAGCAGAATCCCTGGAGGGAATAGCAATCAGCCCCAGCATTTT. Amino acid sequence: CASSRIPGGNSNQPQHF.

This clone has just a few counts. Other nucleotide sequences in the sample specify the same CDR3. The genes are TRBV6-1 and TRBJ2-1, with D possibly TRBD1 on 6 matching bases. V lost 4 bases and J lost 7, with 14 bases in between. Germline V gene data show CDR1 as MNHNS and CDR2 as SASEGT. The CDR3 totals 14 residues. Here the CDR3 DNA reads TGTGCCAGCAGTGCGGGGACATCCGTAAATGAGCAGTTCTTC. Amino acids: CASSAGTSVNEQFF.

CDR3 region: CASSLVPSGQETQYF. As DNA, the CDR3 is TGCGCCAGCAGCTTAGTCCCTAGCGGACAAGAGACCCAGTACTTC. V usage is TRBV5-1 and J usage is TRBJ2-5; 7 bases are shared with TRBD2. CDR1 is SGHRS and CDR2 is YFSETQ in the germline V gene. Losses at the gene ends were 2 bases for V and 2 bases for J; bases not matched to a gene: 6. The CDR3 covers 15 residues.

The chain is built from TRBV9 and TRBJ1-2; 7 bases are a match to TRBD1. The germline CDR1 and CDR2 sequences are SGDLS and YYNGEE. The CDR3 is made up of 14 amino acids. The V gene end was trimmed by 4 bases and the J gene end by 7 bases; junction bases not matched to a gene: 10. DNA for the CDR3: TGTGCCAGCAGCACCGGACAGGCGACGGGTGGCTACACCTTC. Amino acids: CASSTGQATGGYTF.

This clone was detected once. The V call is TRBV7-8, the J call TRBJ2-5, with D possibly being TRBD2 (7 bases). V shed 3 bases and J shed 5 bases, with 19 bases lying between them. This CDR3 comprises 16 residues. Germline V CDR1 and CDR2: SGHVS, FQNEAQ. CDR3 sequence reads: CASSLWGGWGSETQYF. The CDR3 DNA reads TGTGCCAGCAGCTTGTGGGGGGGCTGGGGCTCTGAGACCCAGTACTTC.

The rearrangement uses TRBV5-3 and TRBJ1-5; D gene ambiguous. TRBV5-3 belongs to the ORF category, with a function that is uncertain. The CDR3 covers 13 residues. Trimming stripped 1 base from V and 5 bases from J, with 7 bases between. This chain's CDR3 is CARSLIQYQPQHF. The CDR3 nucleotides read TGTGCCAGAAGCTTGATTCAGTATCAGCCCCAGCATTTT.

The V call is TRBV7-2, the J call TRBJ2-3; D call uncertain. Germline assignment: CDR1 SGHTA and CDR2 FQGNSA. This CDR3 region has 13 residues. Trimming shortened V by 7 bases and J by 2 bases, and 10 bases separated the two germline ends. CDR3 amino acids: CASKEGYTDTQYF. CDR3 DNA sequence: TGTGCCAGCAAAGAAGGGTACACAGATACGCAGTATTTT.

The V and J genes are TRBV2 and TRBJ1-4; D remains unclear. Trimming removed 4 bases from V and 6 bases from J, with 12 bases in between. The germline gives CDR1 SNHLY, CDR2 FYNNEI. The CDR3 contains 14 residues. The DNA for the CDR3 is TGTGCCAGCAGTGGTAGGGTGGTTTATGAAAAACTGTTTTTT. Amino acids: CASSGRVVYEKLFF. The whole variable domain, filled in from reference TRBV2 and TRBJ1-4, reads EPEVTQTPSHQVTQMGQEVILRCVPISNHLYFYWYRQILGQKVEFLVSFYNNEISEKSEIFDDQFSVERPDGSNFTLKIRSTKLEDSAMYFCASSGRVVYEKLFFGSGTQLSVL.

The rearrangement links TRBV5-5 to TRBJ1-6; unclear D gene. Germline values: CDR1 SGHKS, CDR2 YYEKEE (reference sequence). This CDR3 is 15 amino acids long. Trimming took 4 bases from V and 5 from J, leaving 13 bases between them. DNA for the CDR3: TGTGCCAGCAGCGAACTCGACAAACATAATTCACCCCTCCACTTT. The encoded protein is CASSELDKHNSPLHF.

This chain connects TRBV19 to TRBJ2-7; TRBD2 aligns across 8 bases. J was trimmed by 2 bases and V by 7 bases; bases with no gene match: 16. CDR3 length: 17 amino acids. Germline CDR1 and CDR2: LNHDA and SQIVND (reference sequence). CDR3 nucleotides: TGTGCCAGTAACCCAAGCGGGAGCTCCCCCGTACCCTACGAGCAGTACTTC. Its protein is CASNPSGSSPVPYEQYF.